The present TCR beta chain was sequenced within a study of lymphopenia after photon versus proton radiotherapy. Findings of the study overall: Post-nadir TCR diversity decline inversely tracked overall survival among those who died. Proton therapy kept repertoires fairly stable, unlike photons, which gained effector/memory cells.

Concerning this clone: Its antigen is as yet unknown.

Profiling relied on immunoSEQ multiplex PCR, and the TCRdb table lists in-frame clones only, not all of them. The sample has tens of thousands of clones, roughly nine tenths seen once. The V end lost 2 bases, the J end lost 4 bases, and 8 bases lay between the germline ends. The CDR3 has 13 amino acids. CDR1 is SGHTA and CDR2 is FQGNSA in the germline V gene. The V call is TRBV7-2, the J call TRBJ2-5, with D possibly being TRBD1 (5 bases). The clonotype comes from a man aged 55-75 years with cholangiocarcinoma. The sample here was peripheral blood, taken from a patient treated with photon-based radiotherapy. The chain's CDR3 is CASSLLGRETQYF. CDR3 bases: TGTGCCAGCAGCTTACTGGGGCGAGAGACCCAGTACTTC.